The entry below gives a single T cell receptor (beta chain) sequence along with its context. Clones were sequenced by immunoSEQ multiplex PCR, and TCRdb holds only the in-frame ones, with some missing. Among around 71,000 clones listed, approximately 85% were seen once. This sample was included in a study of blood T cell repertoires in COVID-19. Looking at the study overall: Sample material is recorded as cDNA or gDNA derived from T cells, B-cell-depleted T cells, or PBMCs.

The CDR3 has 15 amino acids. Germline trimming cut 6 bases from V and 7 bases from J; bases unmatched to any gene: 7. Germline CDR1 and CDR2: MNHEY and SVGAGI. The sequence was obtained from an elderly man with acute or convalescent COVID-19. The sample was peripheral blood. The chain recombines TRBV6-5 with TRBJ2-1; 12 bases align to TRBD2. CDR3 in amino acids: CASRVLAGGRNEQFF. The CDR3, as DNA: TGTGCCAGCAGGGTCCTAGCGGGAGGGCGGAATGAGCAGTTCTTC.